This T cell receptor (beta chain) was found in a study of Ad26.COV2.S vaccination and SARS-CoV-2 variants. In germline, CDR1 is SGHVS, CDR2 FNYEAQ. The CDR3 runs 14 residues. Trimming cost V 1 base and J 11 bases, with 16 bases left between them. The assay was immunoSEQ multiplex PCR, and TCRdb's table has in-frame clones only and misses some. The sample yields 350,000 to 500,000 clones, roughly 90% seen once. Described treatment: roughly 20 received Ad26.COV2.S at low or high dose, single or two shots; about 5 received placebo; per-sample allocation not given. All samples were drawn on day 63, counting from the first vaccine or placebo injection.

The rearrangement joins TRBV7-6 to TRBJ2-3; D unclear. This clonotype originated in a person aged 18-65 years who received the Ad26.COV2.S COVID-19 vaccine or a placebo. The sample consisted of peripheral blood, taken in a trial of Ad26.COV2.S vaccine versus placebo. The CDR3 loop is CASSLVWRSPEQYF. DNA of the CDR3: TGTGCCAGCAGCTTAGTGTGGCGGAGTCCGGAGCAGTATTTT.